This passage covers 24 T cell receptor beta chains from one sample sequenced in a study of blood T cell repertoires in COVID-19. Clones were read by immunoSEQ multiplex PCR, and TCRdb kept only the in-frame ones, dropping some. The table includes roughly 270,000 clones, roughly 85% detected once. The sequenced sample was PBMCs or T cells enriched from blood (not recorded which). Receptors originate from a woman aged 45-65 years who had recovered from COVID-19.

The chain carries TRBV5-1 and TRBJ2-2; 8 bases are shared with TRBD1. The CDR3 is 15 amino acids. CDR1 and CDR2 from the germline V gene are SGHRS and YFSETQ. The trim removed 1 base at V and 4 bases at J, leaving 3 bases unmatched. For the CDR3, the DNA is TGCGCCAGCAGCTTGACACAGGGGGGCACCGGGGAGCTGTTTTTT. The encoded protein is CASSLTQGGTGELFF.

V usage is TRBV18 and J usage is TRBJ1-4; 9 bases map to TRBD1. This CDR3 is 18 amino acids long. The V and J ends lost 2 bases and 0 bases, in that order; junction bases with no gene match: 7. CDR1 and CDR2 from the germline V gene are KGHSH and LQKENI. CDR3 in DNA: TGTGCCAGCTCACCAAATCCGACAGGGGGGGCAACTAATGAAAAACTGTTTTTT. Translated, it gives CASSPNPTGGATNEKLFF. Based on the CDR3 plus reference TRBV18 and TRBJ1-4, the full variable domain is NAGVMQNPRHLVRRRGQEARLRCSPMKGHSHVYWYRQLPEEGLKFMVYLQKENIIDESGMPKERFSAEFPKEGPSILRIQQVVRGDSAAYFCASSPNPTGGATNEKLFFGSGTQLSVL.

This chain joins TRBV6-5 and TRBJ2-7, with 10 bases fitting TRBD1. Losses at the gene ends were 0 bases for V and 6 bases for J; bases not matched to a gene: 8. Per germline, CDR1 MNHEY and CDR2 SVGAGI. This CDR3 is built from 16 residues. The CDR3 here is CASSYSSGTGDSEQYF. As DNA, the CDR3 is TGTGCCAGCAGTTACTCCTCCGGGACAGGGGATAGCGAGCAGTACTTC.

This clone has a single count. This chain links TRBV27 with TRBJ2-7; 7 nucleotides agree with TRBD1. With 7 bases clipped from V and 7 bases from J, the junction kept 13 bases outside the gene matches. The length of the CDR3 is 14 residues. CDR1 is MNHEY and CDR2 is SMNVEV in the germline V gene (reference sequence). The CDR3 DNA is TGTGCCAGCACCCCCCGAGGGGGCAACGGAGAGCAGTACTTC. This codes for CASTPRGGNGEQYF.

The chain couples TRBV15 to TRBJ1-5; D unresolved. The V end lost 6 bases, the J end lost 1 base, and 4 bases lay between the germline ends. This CDR3 is 12 amino acids long. Germline V gene lookup returns CDR1 LNHNV and CDR2 YYDKDF (reference sequence). In DNA, the CDR3 is TGTGCCACCAGTATCAGCAATCAGCCCCAGCATTTT. Its translation: CATSISNQPQHF.

This rearrangement joins TRBV27 to TRBJ1-5; no reliable D call. V shed 6 bases and J shed 2 bases, with 11 bases lying between them. Germline V gives CDR1 MNHEY, CDR2 SMNVEV (reference sequence). This CDR3 region has 14 residues. The CDR3 nucleotides are TGTGCCAGCAGAGGACTTTCTGGCAATCAGCCCCAGCATTTT. It encodes CASRGLSGNQPQHF.

The chain uses TRBV10-1 and TRBJ2-7; 7 bases line up with TRBD1. This CDR3 is built from 13 residues. V lost 4 bases, J lost 3 bases, and 3 bases stayed unmatched. Germline V CDR1 and CDR2: WNHNN, SYGVQD (reference sequence). DNA of the CDR3: TGCGCCAGCAGTGTGGGACAGAGCTACGAGCAGTACTTC. Amino acids: CASSVGQSYEQYF.

The chain is built from TRBV27 and TRBJ2-2; tentative D call: TRBD2 (5 bases). The V end lost 6 bases, the J end lost 5 bases, and 13 bases lay between the germline ends. There are 14 residues in the CDR3. The germline CDR1 and CDR2 sequences are MNHEY and SMNVEV (reference sequence). CDR3 in DNA: TGTGCCAGCAGGGGCGACTACACGACCGGGGAGCTGTTTTTT. Its protein product is CASRGDYTTGELFF.

The genes are TRBV11-2 and TRBJ2-7, with 11 bases matching TRBD2. V lost 5 bases, J lost 3 bases, and 15 bases stayed unmatched. The CDR3 is 18 amino acids. The germline V gene encodes CDR1 SGHAT and CDR2 FQNNGV. As DNA, the CDR3 is TGTGCCAGCAGCCAGAGACTAAAACGGGGACTAGCGGACTACGAGCAGTACTTC. It translates to CASSQRLKRGLADYEQYF. Variable domain in full (rest from reference TRBV11-2 and TRBJ2-7): EAGVAQSPRYKIIEKRQSVAFWCNPISGHATLYWYQQILGQGPKLLIQFQNNGVVDDSQLPKDRFSAERLKGVDSTLKIQPAKLEDSAVYLCASSQRLKRGLADYEQYFGPGTRLTVT.

This sequence joins TRBV4-1 and TRBJ1-3; tentative D call: TRBD1 (6 bases). Germline lookup yields CDR1 MGHRA and CDR2 YSYEKL. This CDR3 has 15 amino acids. The V end lost 3 bases, the J end lost 2 bases, and 11 bases lay between the germline ends. The CDR3 DNA sequence: TGCGCCAGCAGCCATGGGACATACACTGGAAACACCATATATTTT. This encodes CASSHGTYTGNTIYF.

The chain recombines TRBV7-3 with TRBJ2-3; a weak D match, TRBD2 (7 bases). The CDR3 spans 14 residues. Deletions cut 8 bases from V and 0 bases from J, with 12 bases between. Germline CDR1 reads SGHTA; CDR2 reads FQGTGA. The CDR3 reads CASSRGHSTDTQYF. DNA of the CDR3: TGTGCCAGCTCGCGGGGGCATAGCACAGATACGCAGTATTTT. Together with reference TRBV7-3 and TRBJ2-3, the CDR3 gives the full variable domain: GAGVSQTPSNKVTEKGKYVELRCDPISGHTALYWYRQSLGQGPEFLIYFQGTGAADDSGLPNDRFFAVRPEGSVSTLKIQRTERGDSAVYLCASSRGHSTDTQYFGPGTRLTVL.

The chain combines TRBV12-3 or TRBV12-4 with TRBJ2-1; TRBD2 aligns across 7 bases. V shed 5 bases, J shed 4 bases, and the junction held 2 bases outside the gene matches. The CDR3 sequence is 13 residues long. The DNA of the CDR3 is TGTGCCAGCAGTGGACTAGTTTACAATGAGCAGTTCTTC. It translates to CASSGLVYNEQFF.

V is TRBV19 and J is TRBJ1-2, with 9 bases identical to TRBD1. V lost 1 base, J lost 7 bases, and 4 bases stayed unmatched. Germline assignment: CDR1 LNHDA and CDR2 SQIVND (reference sequence). The CDR3 covers 14 residues. The CDR3 DNA sequence: TGTGCCAGTAGTATAGGACAGGGGGTTGCTGGCTACACCTTC. It yields the protein CASSIGQGVAGYTF.

The V and J genes are TRBV27 and TRBJ2-3; a possible D gene is TRBD2 (6 bases). In germline, CDR1 is MNHEY, CDR2 SMNVEV (reference sequence). Trimming shortened V by 4 bases and J by 0 bases, and 14 bases separated the two germline ends. The CDR3 runs 16 residues. The CDR3 here is CASSYRAGLSTDTQYF. For the CDR3, the DNA is TGTGCCAGCAGTTACCGGGCGGGACTTAGCACAGATACGCAGTATTTT.

This chain connects TRBV11-2 to TRBJ2-1; a weak D match, TRBD2 (6 bases). There are 15 residues in the CDR3. V lost 2 bases and J lost 6, with 14 bases in between. CDR1 and CDR2 (germline): SGHAT, FQNNGV. In DNA, the CDR3 is TGTGCCAGCAGCTTACGCGGGGTAGGGAGCAATGAGCAGTTCTTC. Translation gives CASSLRGVGSNEQFF.

This chain connects TRBV5-1 to TRBJ1-2; D perhaps matches TRBD1 (5 bases). CDR3 length: 13 residues. CDR1 and CDR2 (germline): SGHRS, YFSETQ. V lost 5 bases to trimming and J lost 8 bases, with 16 bases between them. In DNA, the CDR3 is TGCGCCAGCAGTAGGGACTCCTCCGGGGGCTACACCTTC. It specifies CASSRDSSGGYTF.

The gene calls are TRBV3-1 (or the pseudogene TRBV3-2) and TRBJ2-1; TRBD2 is a possible D gene (6 bases). Per germline, CDR1 LGHDT and CDR2 YNNKEL (reference sequence). Trimming shortened V by 0 bases and J by 9 bases, and 12 bases separated the two germline ends. The CDR3 extends over 14 amino acids. The CDR3 reads CASSQEAGLTEQFF. The CDR3 DNA sequence: TGTGCCAGCAGCCAAGAGGCGGGACTTACTGAGCAGTTCTTC.

As DNA, the CDR3 is TGTGCCAGCAGCCAGGGGGCTTTGGGTTCACCCCTCCACTTT. Encoded protein: CASSQGALGSPLHF. The chain employs TRBV14 and TRBJ1-6, with D possibly matching TRBD1 (6 bases). In germline, CDR1 is SGHDN, CDR2 FVKESK. The CDR3 covers 14 residues. V lost 3 bases to trimming and J lost 9 bases, with 12 bases between them.

The CDR3 protein is CASSEAVDQETQYF. CDR3 coding DNA: TGTGCCAGCAGTGAAGCCGTAGACCAAGAGACCCAGTACTTC. The chain recombines TRBV2 with TRBJ2-5; no clear D gene. This CDR3 region has 14 residues. V was trimmed by 0 bases and J by 0 bases, leaving 5 bases between them. CDR1 and CDR2 (germline): SNHLY, FYNNEI.

The genes are TRBV30 and TRBJ2-7, with TRBD2 identical over 10 bases. The CDR3 runs to 16 residues. V trimming: 3 bases; J trimming: 4 bases; junction bases outside the gene matches: 12. CDR1 and CDR2 (germline): GTSNPN, SVGIG (reference sequence). This CDR3 is CAWRRLAGLQRYEQYF. Here the CDR3 DNA reads TGTGCCTGGAGGAGACTAGCGGGCCTACAGAGATACGAGCAGTACTTC. Full variable domain (rest looked up from reference TRBV30 and TRBJ2-7): SQTIHQWPATLVQPVGSPLSLECTVEGTSNPNLYWYRQAAGRGLQLLFYSVGIGQISSEVPQNLSASRPQDRQFILSSKKLLLSDSGFYLCAWRRLAGLQRYEQYFGPGTRLTVT.

This clone was seen once. The chain couples TRBV2 to TRBJ1-2, with a weak D call TRBD1 (6 bases). V was cut by 7 bases and J by 0 bases, with 9 bases left in between. The germline gives CDR1 SNHLY, CDR2 FYNNEI. The CDR3 runs 13 residues. CDR3 residues: CASMGAPNYGYTF. The CDR3 DNA reads as TGTGCCAGCATGGGGGCCCCTAACTATGGCTACACCTTC.

The rearrangement uses TRBV10-3 and TRBJ2-3, with a tentative D call TRBD2 (7 bases). Deletions cut 11 bases from V and 1 base from J, with 19 bases between. Germline CDR1 reads ENHRY; CDR2 reads SYGVKD. The CDR3 runs 15 residues. The DNA of the CDR3 is TGTGCCTCGCAACAGAGGGGGGGAGGCACAGATACGCAGTATTTT. It yields the protein CASQQRGGGTDTQYF.

This sequence joins TRBV5-1 and TRBJ1-5, with a possible D match to TRBD1 (6 bases). The CDR3 runs 16 residues. The V and J ends lost 0 bases and 7 bases respectively, with 17 bases between them. The V gene's germline CDR1 is SGHRS and CDR2 YFSETQ. CDR3 in DNA: TGCGCCAGCAGCTTGGGATCCGGGGCCCAGGGGCAGCCCCAGCATTTT. This codes for CASSLGSGAQGQPQHF. The full variable domain, its missing parts supplied by reference TRBV5-1 and TRBJ1-5, is KAGVTQTPRYLIKTRGQQVTLSCSPISGHRSVSWYQQTPGQGLQFLFEYFSETQRNKGNFPGRFSGRQFSNSRSEMNVSTLELGDSALYLCASSLGSGAQGQPQHFGDGTRLSIL.

In regard to this clone: This same CDR3 is encoded by further DNA sequences in the sample. The chain employs TRBV6-2 or TRBV6-3 and TRBJ1-2, with 7 bases that match TRBD1. With V trimmed by 2 bases and J by 3 bases, 0 bases remained unmatched. This CDR3 region has 13 residues. Looked up from germline, CDR1 is MNHEY and CDR2 is SVGEGT. CDR3 coding DNA: TGTGCCAGCAGTTACACAGGGGACTATGGCTACACCTTC. This sequence encodes CASSYTGDYGYTF.